This T cell receptor (beta chain) is from a study of OX40 agonist ivuxolimab in advanced cancers. Study-level background: While on treatment, patients had intravenous ivuxolimab at 0.01 to 10 mg/kg every 2 weeks.

Repertoires were generated with immunoSEQ multiplex PCR, while TCRdb's copy carries only in-frame clones and drops some. The sample holds about 77,000 clones, about 94% seen once. The length of the CDR3 is 14 residues. Unmatched junction bases numbered 0, after V lost 2 bases and J lost 4 bases. Germline CDR1 and CDR2: SGHVS and FQNEAQ. The rearrangement uses TRBV7-8 and TRBJ2-7, with 12 bases identical to TRBD2. The clonotype comes from an adult with an advanced solid tumor such as melanoma, head and neck, liver or kidney cancer. The sample here was CD4+ or CD8+ T cells sorted from blood, taken in a trial of the OX40 agonist ivuxolimab. The CDR3 loop reads CASSLLAGGYEQYF. The CDR3 DNA reads as TGTGCCAGCAGCTTACTAGCGGGAGGGTACGAGCAGTACTTC.